The T cell receptor beta chain described here comes from a study of blood T cell repertoires in COVID-19 (dated by TCRdb to 2020 to 2022). With regard to the full study: The collaborator samples originated in the United States, Italy and Spain and spanned the acute and convalescent phases of COVID-19. Nearly every sample came with metadata listing a de-identified subject ID, COVID-19 status, age in years and sex. Samples were obtained from the ongoing ImmuneRACE study (first 160 participants) and from over a thousand subjects provided by 6 global collaborators. Where HLA class I and class II types were available, the types were taken from metadata supplied by the sample provider, not from assay-based typing. The dataset comprised deeply sampled blood TCRbeta repertoires from subjects exposed to, actively infected with, or recovered from COVID-19. The repertoires were released in a freely available public database meant as a resource for research on the immune response to SARS-CoV-2. The prospective study material was composed of cDNA or gDNA derived from T cells, B-cell-depleted T cells, or PBMCs. Overall study outcomes, separate from this receptor: Clinical and demographic metadata were provided uncurated, with the amount varying by source and participant.

Trimming at the junction amounts to 0 bases on V and 4 bases on J, and the germline ends lie 9 bases apart. The germline V gene (reference sequence) sets CDR1 to MNHEY and CDR2 to SMNVEV. The CDR3 numbers 14 residues from cysteine through phenylalanine. Just CDR3 DNA is preserved here, 42 bases in frame from base 1. Remarks on this clone: The antigen it binds to is not known. The sample holds no much larger clone one base away, and base qualities are not on file.

The collaborating institutions used their own protocols to collect whole blood in K2EDTA tubes. For TCRbeta analysis, collaborator samples were shipped as frozen whole blood, as isolated PBMCs, or as DNA extracted from either sample type. The immunoSEQ Assay, a bias-controlled multiplex PCR, was used to amplify TCRbeta CDR3 regions from genomic DNA. The original pipeline was this. Nucleated cell counts per sample were estimated from amplification of reference gene primers within the assay. Sequence reads were collapsed and filtered to measure the absolute abundance of every unique TCRbeta CDR3 rearrangement. For each sample, productive Simpson clonality was calculated as the square root of Simpson's diversity index over productive rearrangements. TCRdb took this table from immuneACCESS and kept in-frame rearrangements with V and J called. Such tables lack part of the clones; where checked against another copy, unresolved V genes explain under half of the gap, and the rest is unexplained. From that table come the V and J calls and clone size; the DNA was used to work out D and trimming. A total of under 75,000 clones appear in this sample, around 70% of them only once. Of the sample, more than 15% falls within the top ten clones.

The sequenced sample was peripheral blood. The sequence links TRBV27 to TRBJ2-5; TRBD1 could be the D gene, as 6 bases match. This receptor was obtained from a woman in her forties or fifties with active or convalescent COVID-19. The CDR3 reads as follows: CASSLSAGAETQYF. The bases read TGTGCCAGCAGTTTATCGGCAGGGGCAGAGACCCAGTACTTC.